Listed here is a single T cell receptor beta chain. The antigen is not known. This entry comes from a study of monozygotic twins with inflammatory bowel disease. Points from the study as a whole: Against healthy co-twins, IBD patients had lower TCRbeta diversity (measured by inverse Simpson). Compared with healthy twins, IBD patients shared fewer clonotypes with others, especially with disease activity. Twins classed as concordant or discordant showed no difference in repertoire similarity, possibly from limited power.

Each sample had eight separate cDNA synthesis reactions. TCRdb re-called the 5' RACE reads and shows each CDR3 protein once, DNA omitted. Its listing shows about 380,000 distinct CDR3 sequences. Germline V lookup: CDR1 KGHSH, CDR2 LQKENI. The CDR3 spans 17 residues. The chain carries TRBV18 and TRBJ1-3; without DNA, the TCRdb call of TRBD1 cannot be checked. This receptor was taken from a human donor with ulcerative colitis or Crohn's disease, or a healthy co-twin of an affected twin (not recorded which). Sequencing was carried out using blood. This CDR3 is CASSPSGQRSSGNTIYF. Supplemented by reference TRBV18 and TRBJ1-3, the full variable domain reads NAGVMQNPRHLVRRRGQEARLRCSPMKGHSHVYWYRQLPEEGLKFMVYLQKENIIDESGMPKERFSAEFPKEGPSILRIQQVVRGDSAAYFCASSPSGQRSSGNTIYFGEGSWLTVV.